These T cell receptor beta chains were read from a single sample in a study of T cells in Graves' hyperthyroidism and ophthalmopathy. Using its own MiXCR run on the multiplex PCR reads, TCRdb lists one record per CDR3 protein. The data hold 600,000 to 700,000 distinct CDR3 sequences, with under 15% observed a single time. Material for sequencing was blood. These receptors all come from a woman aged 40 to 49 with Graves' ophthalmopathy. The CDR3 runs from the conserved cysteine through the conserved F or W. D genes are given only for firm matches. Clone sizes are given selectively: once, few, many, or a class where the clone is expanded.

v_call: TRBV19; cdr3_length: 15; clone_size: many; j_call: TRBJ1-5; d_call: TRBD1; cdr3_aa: CASSRIQGADQPQHF; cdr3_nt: TGTGCCAGTAGTAGGATACAGGGGGCTGATCAGCCCCAGCATTTT
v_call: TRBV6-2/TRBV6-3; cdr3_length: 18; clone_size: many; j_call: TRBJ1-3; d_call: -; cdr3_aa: CASRPPAGPKGGGNTIYF; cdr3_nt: TGTGCCAGCAGGCCCCCTGCCGGGCCAAAGGGAGGTGGAAACACCATATATTTT
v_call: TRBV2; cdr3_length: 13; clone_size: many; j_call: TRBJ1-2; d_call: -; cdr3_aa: CASSDLTFYGYTF; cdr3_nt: TGTGCCAGCAGTGACCTCACTTTCTATGGCTACACCTTC
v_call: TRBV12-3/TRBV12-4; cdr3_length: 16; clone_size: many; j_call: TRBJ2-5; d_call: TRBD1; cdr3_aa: CASSFGDRGYQETQYF; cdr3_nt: TGTGCCAGCAGTTTTGGGGACAGGGGGTACCAAGAGACCCAGTACTTC
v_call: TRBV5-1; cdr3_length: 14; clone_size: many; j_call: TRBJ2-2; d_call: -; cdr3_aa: CASSPGQMGGELFF; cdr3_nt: TGCGCCAGCAGCCCCGGACAGATGGGCGGGGAGCTGTTTTTT
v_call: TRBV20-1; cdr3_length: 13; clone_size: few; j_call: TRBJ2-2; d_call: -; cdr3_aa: CSAIRLDTGELFF; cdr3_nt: TGCAGTGCGATCAGACTAGACACCGGGGAGCTGTTTTTT
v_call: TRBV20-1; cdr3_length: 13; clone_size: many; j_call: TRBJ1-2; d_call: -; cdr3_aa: CSASVQVNYGYTF; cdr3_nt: TGCAGTGCTAGTGTACAGGTTAACTATGGCTACACCTTC
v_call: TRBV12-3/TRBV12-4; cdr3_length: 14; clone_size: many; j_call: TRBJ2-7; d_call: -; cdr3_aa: CASSARGYYYEQYF; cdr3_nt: TGTGCCAGCAGCGCTCGGGGATATTATTACGAGCAGTACTTC
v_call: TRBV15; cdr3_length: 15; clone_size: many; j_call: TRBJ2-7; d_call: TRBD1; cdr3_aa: CATSNPDRDHYEQYF; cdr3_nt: TGTGCCACCAGCAACCCGGACAGGGACCACTACGAGCAGTACTTC
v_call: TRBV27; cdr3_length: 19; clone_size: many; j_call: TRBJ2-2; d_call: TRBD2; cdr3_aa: CASTMTGLTSGRNTGELFF; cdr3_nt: TGTGCCAGCACCATGACAGGGCTGACTAGCGGGAGGAACACCGGGGAGCTGTTTTTT
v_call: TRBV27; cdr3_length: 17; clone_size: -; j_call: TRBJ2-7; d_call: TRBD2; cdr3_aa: CASSFLRLAGVENEQYF; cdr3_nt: TGTGCCAGCAGTTTCCTCCGACTAGCGGGAGTCGAGAACGAGCAGTACTTC
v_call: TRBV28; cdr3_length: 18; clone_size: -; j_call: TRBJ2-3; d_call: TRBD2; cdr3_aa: CASSGPSGRPWDTDTQYF; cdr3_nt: TGTGCCAGCAGTGGGCCTAGCGGGAGGCCCTGGGACACAGATACGCAGTATTTT
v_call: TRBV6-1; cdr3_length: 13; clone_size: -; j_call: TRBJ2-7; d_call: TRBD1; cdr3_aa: CTSSEWTGAEQYF; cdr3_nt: TGTACCAGCAGTGAATGGACAGGGGCCGAGCAGTACTTC
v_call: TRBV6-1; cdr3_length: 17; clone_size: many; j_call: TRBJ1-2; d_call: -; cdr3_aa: CASSAIGSQGRGYGYTF; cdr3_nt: TGTGCCAGCAGTGCTATCGGGTCTCAAGGGCGCGGCTATGGCTACACCTTC
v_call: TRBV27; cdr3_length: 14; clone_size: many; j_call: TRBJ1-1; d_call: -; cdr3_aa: CASTGQRWPPEAFF; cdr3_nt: TGTGCCAGCACTGGACAGAGGTGGCCCCCTGAAGCTTTCTTT
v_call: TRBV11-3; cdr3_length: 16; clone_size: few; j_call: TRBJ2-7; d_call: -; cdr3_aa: CASSLPDGLAGYEQYF; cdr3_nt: TGTGCCAGCAGCTTACCAGACGGTCTAGCAGGCTACGAGCAGTACTTC
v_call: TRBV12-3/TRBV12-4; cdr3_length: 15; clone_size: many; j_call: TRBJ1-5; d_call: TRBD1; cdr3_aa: CASSRDRGREQPQHF; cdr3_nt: TGTGCCAGCAGCCGAGACAGGGGGCGCGAACAGCCCCAGCATTTT
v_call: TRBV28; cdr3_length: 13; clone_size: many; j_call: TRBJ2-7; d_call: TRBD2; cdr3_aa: CASTSGSIYEQYF; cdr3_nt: TGTGCCAGCACTAGCGGGAGCATATACGAGCAGTACTTC
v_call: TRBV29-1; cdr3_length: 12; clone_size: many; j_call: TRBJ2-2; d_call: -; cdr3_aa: CSVLEGSGELFF; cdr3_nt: TGCAGCGTTTTGGAGGGGTCCGGGGAGCTGTTTTTT
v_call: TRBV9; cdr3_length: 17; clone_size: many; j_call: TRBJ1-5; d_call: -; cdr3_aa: CASSARGGSPPNQPQHF; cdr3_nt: TGTGCCAGCAGCGCGAGGGGGGGCAGTCCCCCTAATCAGCCCCAGCATTTT
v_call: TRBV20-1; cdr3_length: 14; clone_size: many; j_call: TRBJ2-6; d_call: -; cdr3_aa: CSASLRSGANVLTF; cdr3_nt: TGCAGTGCCTCACTAAGGTCTGGGGCCAACGTCCTGACTTTC
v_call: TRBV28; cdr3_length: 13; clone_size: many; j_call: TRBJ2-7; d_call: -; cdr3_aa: CASSSVQTYEQYF; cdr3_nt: TGTGCCAGCAGTAGCGTCCAAACCTACGAGCAGTACTTC
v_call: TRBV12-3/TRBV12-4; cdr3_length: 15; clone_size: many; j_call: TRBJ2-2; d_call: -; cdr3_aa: CASSLGALNTGELFF; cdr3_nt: TGTGCCAGCAGTTTGGGGGCCCTTAACACCGGGGAGCTGTTTTTT
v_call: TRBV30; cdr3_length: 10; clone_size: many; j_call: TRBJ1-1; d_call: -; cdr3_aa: CAWANTEAFF; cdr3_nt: TGTGCCTGGGCGAACACTGAAGCTTTCTTT
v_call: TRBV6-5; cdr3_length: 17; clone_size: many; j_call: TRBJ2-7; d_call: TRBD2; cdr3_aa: CASSYSATSGRSYEQYF; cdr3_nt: TGTGCCAGCAGTTACTCGGCGACTAGCGGGAGGTCTTACGAGCAGTACTTC
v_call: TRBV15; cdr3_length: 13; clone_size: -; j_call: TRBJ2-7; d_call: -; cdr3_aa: CATALRYGYEQYF; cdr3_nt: TGTGCCACCGCCCTTCGGTACGGCTACGAGCAGTACTTC
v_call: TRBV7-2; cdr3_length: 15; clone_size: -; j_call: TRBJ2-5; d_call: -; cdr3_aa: CASSPRLGFAETQYF; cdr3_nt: TGTGCCAGCAGCCCACGTTTGGGCTTCGCGGAGACCCAGTACTTC
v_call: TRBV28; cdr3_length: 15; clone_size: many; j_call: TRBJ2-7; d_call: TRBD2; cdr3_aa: CASSLWSSGTWEQYF; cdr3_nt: TGTGCCAGCAGTTTATGGTCTAGCGGGACCTGGGAGCAGTACTTC
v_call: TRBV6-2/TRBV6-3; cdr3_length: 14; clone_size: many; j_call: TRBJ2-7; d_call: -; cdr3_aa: CASTYSRTEYEQYF; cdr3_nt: TGTGCCAGCACCTACTCCCGGACAGAGTACGAGCAGTACTTC
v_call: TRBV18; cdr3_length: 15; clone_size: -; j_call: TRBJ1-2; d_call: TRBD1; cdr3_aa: CASSPTGVGDYGYTF; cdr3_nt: TGTGCCAGCTCACCAACAGGGGTCGGTGACTATGGCTACACCTTC
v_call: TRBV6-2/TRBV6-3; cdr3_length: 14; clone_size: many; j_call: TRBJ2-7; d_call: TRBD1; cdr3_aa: CASSPRDRTYERYF; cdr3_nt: TGTGCCAGCAGCCCCCGGGACAGGACCTACGAGCGGTACTTC
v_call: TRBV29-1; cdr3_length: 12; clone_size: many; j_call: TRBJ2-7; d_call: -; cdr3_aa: CSVLGPSYEQYF; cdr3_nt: TGCAGCGTCCTAGGGCCCTCCTACGAGCAGTACTTC
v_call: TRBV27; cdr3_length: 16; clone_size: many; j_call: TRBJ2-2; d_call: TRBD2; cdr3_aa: CASSGLAGGAPGELFF; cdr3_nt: TGTGCCAGCAGTGGACTAGCGGGAGGCGCCCCCGGGGAGCTGTTTTTT
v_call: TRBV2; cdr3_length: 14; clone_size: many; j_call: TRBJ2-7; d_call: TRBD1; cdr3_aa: CASSRDRRNGEQYF; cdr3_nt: TGTGCCAGCAGCCGGGACAGGAGAAATGGCGAGCAGTACTTC
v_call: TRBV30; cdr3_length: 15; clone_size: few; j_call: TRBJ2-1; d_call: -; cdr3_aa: CAWSAGAGGADEQFF; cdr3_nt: TGTGCCTGGAGCGCCGGGGCAGGGGGGGCGGATGAGCAGTTCTTC
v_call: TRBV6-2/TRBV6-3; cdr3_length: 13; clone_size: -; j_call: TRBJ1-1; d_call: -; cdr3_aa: CASTRDQVAEAFF; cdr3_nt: TGTGCCAGCACCAGAGATCAGGTGGCTGAAGCTTTCTTT
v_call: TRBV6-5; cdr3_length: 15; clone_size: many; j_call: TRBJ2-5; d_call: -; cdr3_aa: CASSYVDSLQETQYF; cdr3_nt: TGTGCCAGCAGTTACGTTGACAGCCTCCAAGAGACCCAGTACTTC
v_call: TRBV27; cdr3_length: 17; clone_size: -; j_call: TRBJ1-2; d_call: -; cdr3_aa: CASSPTGGGRPGYGYTF; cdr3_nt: TGTGCCAGCAGTCCGACCGGGGGCGGACGACCTGGCTATGGCTACACCTTC
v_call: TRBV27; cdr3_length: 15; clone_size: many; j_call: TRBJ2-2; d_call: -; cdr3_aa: CASSKAGSNTGELFF; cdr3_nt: TGTGCCAGCAGTAAAGCGGGTTCGAACACCGGGGAGCTGTTTTTT
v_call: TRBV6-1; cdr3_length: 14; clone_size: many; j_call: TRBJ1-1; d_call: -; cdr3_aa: CASSQTDENTEAFF; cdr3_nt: TGTGCCAGCTCCCAGACAGATGAGAACACTGAAGCTTTCTTT
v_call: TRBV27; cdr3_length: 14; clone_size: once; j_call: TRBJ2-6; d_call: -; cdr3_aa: CASNPGSGANVLTF; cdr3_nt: TGTGCCAGCAATCCGGGTTCTGGGGCCAACGTCCTGACTTTC
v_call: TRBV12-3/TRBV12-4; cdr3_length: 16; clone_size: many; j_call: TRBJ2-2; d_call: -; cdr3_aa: CASRPRSHRMGGELFF; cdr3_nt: TGTGCCAGCAGACCTAGGTCACACAGGATGGGAGGGGAGCTGTTTTTT
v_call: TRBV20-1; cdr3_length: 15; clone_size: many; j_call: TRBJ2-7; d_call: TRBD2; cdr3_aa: CSARGLAGGVDEQYF; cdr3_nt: TGCAGTGCTAGGGGGCTAGCGGGAGGGGTCGACGAGCAGTACTTC
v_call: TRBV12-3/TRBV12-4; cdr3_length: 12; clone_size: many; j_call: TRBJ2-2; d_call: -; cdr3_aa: CASTIGSGELFF; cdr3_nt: TGTGCCAGCACCATAGGTTCCGGGGAGCTGTTTTTT
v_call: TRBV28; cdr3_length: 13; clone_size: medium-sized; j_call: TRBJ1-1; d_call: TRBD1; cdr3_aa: CASRIGQAAEAFF; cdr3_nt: TGTGCCAGCAGGATCGGACAGGCCGCTGAAGCTTTCTTT
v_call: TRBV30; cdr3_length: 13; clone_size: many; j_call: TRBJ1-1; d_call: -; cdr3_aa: CAWSVGAGTEAFF; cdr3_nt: TGTGCCTGGAGTGTAGGGGCGGGTACTGAAGCTTTCTTT
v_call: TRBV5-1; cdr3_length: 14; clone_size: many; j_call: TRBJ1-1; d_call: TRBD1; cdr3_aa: CASSLGTGALGAFF; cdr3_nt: TGCGCCAGCAGCTTGGGGACAGGGGCCCTTGGGGCTTTCTTT
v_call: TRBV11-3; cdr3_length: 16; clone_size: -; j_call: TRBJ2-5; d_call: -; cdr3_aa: CASSTRTRSEQETQYF; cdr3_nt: TGTGCCAGCAGCACCCGAACTAGATCTGAGCAAGAGACCCAGTACTTC
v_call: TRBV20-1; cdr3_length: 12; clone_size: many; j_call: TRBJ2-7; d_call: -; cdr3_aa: CSATKSSYEQYF; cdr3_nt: TGCAGTGCTACTAAGAGCTCCTACGAGCAGTACTTC
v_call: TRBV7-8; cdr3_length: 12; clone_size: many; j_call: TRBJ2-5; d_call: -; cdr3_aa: CASSYFGETQYF; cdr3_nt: TGTGCCAGCAGCTATTTTGGGGAGACCCAGTACTTC
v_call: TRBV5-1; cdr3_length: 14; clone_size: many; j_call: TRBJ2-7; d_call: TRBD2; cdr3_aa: CASSLPGGRLEQYF; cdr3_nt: TGCGCCAGCAGCTTGCCGGGAGGGCGACTAGAGCAGTACTTC
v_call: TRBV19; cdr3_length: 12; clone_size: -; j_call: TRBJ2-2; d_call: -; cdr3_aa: CASSISSHGLFF; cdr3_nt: TGTGCCAGTAGTATTTCCTCCCACGGGCTGTTTTTT